This TCR beta chain was sequenced during a study of blood T cell repertoires in COVID-19 (dated by TCRdb to 2018 to 2021). As for the study more broadly: Collaborator samples came from the United States, Italy and Spain and covered acute and convalescent phases of COVID-19. Where available, HLA class I and class II types were obtained from metadata supplied by the sample provider rather than from assay-based typing. Subjects who had been exposed to COVID-19, were actively infected with it, or had recovered from it provided the deeply sampled blood TCRbeta repertoires that made up the dataset. The samples were drawn from two sources: the first 160 participants of the ongoing ImmuneRACE study, and 1,000 to 1,500 subjects contributed by 6 global collaborators. The repertoires were released in a freely available public database intended as a resource for research on the immune response to SARS-CoV-2. Sample metadata almost always included a de-identified subject ID, COVID-19 status, age in years and sex. The material from the prospective study consisted of cDNA or gDNA derived from T cells, B-cell-depleted T cells, or PBMCs.

The CDR3 holds 19 amino acids from the cysteine to the phenylalanine. Only the CDR3 DNA is retained, 57 bases long and in frame from the first base. For CDR1 and CDR2, the germline V gene (reference sequence) lists LNHDA and SQIVND. V is pruned by 4 bases and J by 2 bases, leaving 14 bases of the junction without a gene match. On this clone: The target of this receptor is not known. The input lacks base qualities; no much larger clone sits a single base away.

The full study reports these points: Clinical and demographic metadata were provided uncurated, with the amount varying by source and participant.

In Seattle, one collaborating source enrolled patients while the infection was active and tracked those patients longitudinally over the course of disease. Collaborating institutions collected whole blood in K2EDTA tubes following their own protocols. For TCRbeta analysis, collaborators shipped samples as frozen whole blood, isolated PBMCs, or DNA extracted from either of those sample types. TCRbeta CDR3 regions were amplified from genomic DNA by means of the immunoSEQ Assay, a bias-controlled multiplex PCR. The paper's processing steps were these. The number of nucleated cells in each sample was estimated from the amplification of reference gene primers within the assay. To quantify the absolute abundance of each unique TCRbeta CDR3 rearrangement, sequence reads were collapsed and filtered. For each sample, productive Simpson clonality was calculated by taking the square root of Simpson's diversity index across productive rearrangements. As stored in TCRdb, this immuneACCESS dataset retains in-frame rearrangements with V and J assigned. A fraction of the clones does not appear; measured against another copy, unresolved V genes explain less than half of the discrepancy, and the remainder lacks a known reason. V and J calls and clone size are those listed in that table; D and trimming were worked out from the DNA. The sample profile shows just over 250,000 clones; 80% to 95% of them were found once. Roughly 2.7% of the sample comes from the top ten.

This TCR came from a young adult with COVID-19, enrolled during active disease. This sequence uses TRBV19 and TRBJ2-2; 9 bases in the middle match TRBD1. Sequenced: peripheral blood. The DNA sequence is TGTGCCAGTAGTACGGACAGGGGAATTCTAGCGGCTAACACCGGGGAGCTGTTTTTT. It encodes CASSTDRGILAANTGELFF.